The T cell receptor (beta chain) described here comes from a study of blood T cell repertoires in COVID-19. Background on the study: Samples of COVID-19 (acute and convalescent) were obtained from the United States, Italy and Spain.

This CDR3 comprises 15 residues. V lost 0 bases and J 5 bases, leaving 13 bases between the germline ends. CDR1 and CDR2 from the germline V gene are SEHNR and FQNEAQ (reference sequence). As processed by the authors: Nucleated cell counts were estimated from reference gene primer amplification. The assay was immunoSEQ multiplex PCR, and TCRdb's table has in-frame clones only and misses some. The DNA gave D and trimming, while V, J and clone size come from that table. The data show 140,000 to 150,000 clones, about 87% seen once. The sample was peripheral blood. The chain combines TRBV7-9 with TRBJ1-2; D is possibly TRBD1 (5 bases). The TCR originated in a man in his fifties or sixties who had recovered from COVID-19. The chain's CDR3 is CASSLALGGDYGYTF. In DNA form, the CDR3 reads TGTGCCAGCAGCTTAGCGCTAGGAGGGGATTATGGCTACACCTTC. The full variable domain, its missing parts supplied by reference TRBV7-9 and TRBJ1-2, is DTGVSQNPRHKITKRGQNVTFRCDPISEHNRLYWYRQTLGQGPEFLTYFQNEAQLEKSRLLSDRFSAERPKGSFSTLEIQRTEQGDSAMYLCASSLALGGDYGYTFGSGTRLTVV.